This TCR beta chain was captured by sequencing in a study of shared clonotypes between healthy human individuals. General study results and limits: Shared clonotypes: about 5.3% naive CD4, 3% to 3.5% naive CD8, around 2.4% memory CD4, 0.35% to 0.5% memory CD8. Clonotypes shared by all four donors outscored non-shared clonotypes in generation probability.

V was clipped by 3 bases and J by 5 bases, with 20 bases between them. Germline assignment: CDR1 SGHRS and CDR2 YFSETQ. The CDR3 is made up of 16 amino acids. Profiling relied on immunoSEQ multiplex PCR, and the TCRdb table lists in-frame clones only, not all of them. Of some 1.4 million clones listed, about 96% are singletons. Notes on this clone: Its specificity is unknown.

The origin of this receptor is a man aged 30 to 45 in good health. This rearrangement joins TRBV5-1 to TRBJ2-5, with D perhaps given as TRBD1 or TRBD2 (5 bases each). Sequencing was carried out using naive CD4+ T cells sorted from blood. Subset specified: CD45RA+ positively selected. CDR3 protein: CASSSGTLGRGETQYF. The CDR3 coding sequence is TGCGCCAGCAGCTCAGGGACCCTCGGGCGAGGGGAGACCCAGTACTTC.